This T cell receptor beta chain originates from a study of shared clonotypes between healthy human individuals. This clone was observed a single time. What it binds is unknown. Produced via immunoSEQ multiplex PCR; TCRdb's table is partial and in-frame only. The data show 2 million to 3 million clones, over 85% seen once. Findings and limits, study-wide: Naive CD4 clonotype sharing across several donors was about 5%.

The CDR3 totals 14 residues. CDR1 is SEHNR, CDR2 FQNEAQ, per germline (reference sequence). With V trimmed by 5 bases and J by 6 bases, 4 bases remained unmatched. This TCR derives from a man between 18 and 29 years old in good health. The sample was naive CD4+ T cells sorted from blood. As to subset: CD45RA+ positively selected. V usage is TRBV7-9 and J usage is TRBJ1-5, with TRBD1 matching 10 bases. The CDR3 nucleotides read TGTGCCAGCAGCCCGACAGGGGGCATTCAGCCCCAGCATTTT. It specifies CASSPTGGIQPQHF. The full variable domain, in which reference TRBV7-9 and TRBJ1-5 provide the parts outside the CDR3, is DTGVSQNPRHKITKRGQNVTFRCDPISEHNRLYWYRQTLGQGPEFLTYFQNEAQLEKSRLLSDRFSAERPKGSFSTLEIQRTEQGDSAMYLCASSPTGGIQPQHFGDGTRLSIL.